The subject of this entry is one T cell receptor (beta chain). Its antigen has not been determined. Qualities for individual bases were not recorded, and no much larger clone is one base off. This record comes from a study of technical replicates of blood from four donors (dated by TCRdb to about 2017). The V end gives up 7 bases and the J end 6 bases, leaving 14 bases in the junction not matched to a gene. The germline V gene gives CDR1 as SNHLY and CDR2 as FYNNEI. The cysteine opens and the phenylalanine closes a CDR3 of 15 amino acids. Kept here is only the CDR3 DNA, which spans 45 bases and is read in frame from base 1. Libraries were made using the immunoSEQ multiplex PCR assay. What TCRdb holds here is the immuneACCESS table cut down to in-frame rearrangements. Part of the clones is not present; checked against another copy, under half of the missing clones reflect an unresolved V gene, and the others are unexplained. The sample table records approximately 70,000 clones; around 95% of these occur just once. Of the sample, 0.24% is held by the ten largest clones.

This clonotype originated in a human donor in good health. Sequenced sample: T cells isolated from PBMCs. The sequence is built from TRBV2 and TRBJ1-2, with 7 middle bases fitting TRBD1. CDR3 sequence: CASTPWTGIIDGYTF. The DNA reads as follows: TGTGCCAGCACTCCGTGGACAGGTATTATTGATGGCTACACCTTC. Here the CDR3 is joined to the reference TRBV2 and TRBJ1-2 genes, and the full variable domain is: EPEVTQTPSHQVTQMGQEVILRCVPISNHLYFYWYRQILGQKVEFLVSFYNNEISEKSEIFDDQFSVERPDGSNFTLKIRSTKLEDSAMYFCASTPWTGIIDGYTFGSGTRLTVV.